The text below deals with one TCR beta chain. The antigen remains unidentified. This record comes from a study of cytomegalovirus exposure and HLA in healthy donors. In the study overall: There were just under 400 genotyped donors. Of these, roughly 82% fell in the genetic ancestry cluster associated with self-reported Caucasian donors.

Whole-study results and caveats: A prior analysis recorded that most TCR beta V segments were productive about 87% or about 30% of the time.

The PCR employed 60 Vbeta primers together with 13 Jbeta primers. Repertoires were generated with immunoSEQ multiplex PCR, while TCRdb's copy carries only in-frame clones and drops some. Of under 150,000 clones listed, about three quarters are singletons. Germline V gene lookup returns CDR1 SSHAT and CDR2 FNYEAQ (reference sequence). With 5 bases removed from V and 0 bases from J, the gap between germline ends came to 7 bases. The CDR3 is 14 amino acids. The chain employs TRBV7-7 and TRBJ2-2; D call uncertain. Material for sequencing was PBMCs. The TCR originated in a woman in her 30s in good health and CMV-seropositive. Written as DNA, the CDR3 is TGTGCCAGCAGCCCCCAGACGAACACCGGGGAGCTGTTTTTT. It specifies CASSPQTNTGELFF.